This T cell receptor (beta chain) was obtained from a study of T cell responses to AZD1222 COVID-19 vaccine. Study observations and caveats: Once two AZD1222 doses were given, Spike-specific TCR breadth and depth went up. Baseline seropositives among AZD1222 recipients totaled only five or six.

TCRdb keeps only in-frame clones here, not all; method: immunoSEQ multiplex PCR. The top ten hold 2.5% to 3% of the sample, which has over 85,000 clones, over 90% seen once. Second-dose timings of about 4 or about 12 weeks were pooled. V was cut by 6 bases and J by 5 bases, with 20 bases left in between. The CDR3 is made up of 15 amino acids. Per the germline V gene, CDR1 is MDHEN and CDR2 is SYDVKM. As for this clone: Its antigen is not known.

The genes are TRBV28 and TRBJ2-7; D call uncertain. Sequencing was performed on peripheral blood, taken 28 days after the second AZD1222 dose. The receptor was derived from an adult who received the AZD1222 COVID-19 vaccine. CDR3 sequence: CASSIELAGRDEQYF. The DNA of the CDR3 is TGTGCCAGCAGCATCGAGTTAGCCGGACGGGACGAGCAGTACTTC.